A selection of T cell receptor beta chains follows, all from one sample in a study of a mutant IDH1 vaccine in newly diagnosed glioma. The assay was immunoSEQ multiplex PCR, and TCRdb's table has in-frame clones only and misses some. The sample yields some 37,000 clones, more than 75% seen once. Antigen specificity for these receptors is unknown. The source was PBMCs, collected from a glioma patient whose treatment included an IDH1 peptide vaccine. The receptors originated from a man in his forties with glioma. Both conserved end residues are part of each CDR3. D genes are given only for firm matches. Expanded clones are given a class, and other clones once, few, many or no size at all.

>TRBJ2-2|TRBD1|TRBV5-1|.
TGCGCCAGCAGCTTCGGGACAGGGTACACCGGGGAGCTGTTTTTT
CASSFGTGYTGELFF
>TRBJ2-5|TRBD2|TRBV7-9|.
TGTGCCAGCAGCTTGGGTCCGACTAGCGGGGGAGCGAACCAAGAGACCCAGTACTTC
CASSLGPTSGGANQETQYF
>TRBJ2-3|.|TRBV5-4|.
TGTGCCAGCAGCTTGGCCCCAAGGACAGATACGCAGTATTTT
CASSLAPRTDTQYF
>TRBJ1-6|.|TRBV5-6|.
TGTGCCAGCAGCCCCGGCGGACTCAACTCACCCCTCCACTTT
CASSPGGLNSPLHF
>TRBJ2-7|TRBD1|TRBV6-1|once
TGTGCCAGCATCCAAGGGGGGACAGGGTACCACGAGCAGTACTTC
CASIQGGTGYHEQYF
>TRBJ1-1|.|TRBV15|few
TGTGCCACCAGCAGAGAAGGAGGGGACAACACTGAAGCTTTCTTT
CATSREGGDNTEAFF
>TRBJ2-1|.|TRBV6-5|.
TGTGCCAGCAGCCTAGGGCGCTACAATGAGCAGTTCTTC
CASSLGRYNEQFF
>TRBJ1-6|TRBD1|TRBV27|few
TGTGCCAGCAGTGGCCGGACAGGGGGCGGAATTACCTATAATTCACCCCTCCACTTT
CASSGRTGGGITYNSPLHF
>TRBJ2-7|TRBD1|TRBV30|.
TGTGCCTGGAGTGTACCCCCCAGGGGGCGGTACGAGCAGTACTTC
CAWSVPPRGRYEQYF
>TRBJ1-4|TRBD1|TRBV4-1|few
TGCGCCAGCAGCCACGGGACAGGCGAGGAAAAACTGTTTTTT
CASSHGTGEEKLFF
>TRBJ1-2|TRBD1|TRBV25-1|.
TGTGCCAGCAGTGAAAGGACAGGGGGATATCGTGGCTACACCTTC
CASSERTGGYRGYTF